This T cell receptor (beta chain) comes out of a study of blood T cell repertoires in COVID-19. Across the study: The United States, Italy and Spain were the sources of the acute and convalescent COVID-19 samples. Sources were T cells, B-cell-depleted T cells, or PBMCs; the material itself was cDNA or gDNA.

This CDR3 region has 13 residues. V gave up 0 bases and J gave up 6 bases, with 8 bases separating them. Germline loops: CDR1 MNHEY, CDR2 SVGAGI. Per the original data handling: Reference gene primer amplification in the assay estimated nucleated cell counts. This table comes from immunoSEQ multiplex PCR, and its TCRdb copy is limited to in-frame clones, with some not included. D and trimming come from the DNA, and the V and J calls and clone size come from that table. The profile shows around 140,000 clones, 80% to 90% of them singletons. The source of this sequence is a human donor with acute or convalescent COVID-19. The donor label of this sample is uncertain. The chain has TRBV6-5 and TRBJ1-1; D is unclear. The sample taken for sequencing was peripheral blood. CDR3 DNA sequence: TGTGCCAGCAGTTACTCCCATAGCGCTGAAGCTTTCTTT. Translating it yields CASSYSHSAEAFF.